Below, one T cell receptor (beta chain) is given with its context. The data were obtained in a study of T cell responses to AZD1222 COVID-19 vaccine. Study-level background: Second doses that came at about 4 or about 12 weeks were put together.

Repertoires were generated with immunoSEQ multiplex PCR, while TCRdb's copy carries only in-frame clones and drops some. The table lists approximately 170,000 clones, around 87% of them singletons. There are 13 residues in the CDR3. V shed 2 bases and J 6 bases; nucleotides not matched to a gene: 3. Germline lookup yields CDR1 MNHNY and CDR2 SVGAGI (reference sequence). This receptor was taken from an adult in good health. The sample in question was peripheral blood, obtained on day 0 of AZD1222 vaccination. The chain carries TRBV6-6 and TRBJ1-2; TRBD1 matches 7 bases. CDR3 sequence: CASSYGDSHGYTF. As DNA, the CDR3 is TGTGCCAGCAGTTACGGGGACAGCCATGGCTACACCTTC.